This T cell receptor (beta chain) stems from a study of early T cells in non-severe SARS-CoV-2 infection. About the research overall: Whole-blood bulk RNA, unsorted, was sequenced, and chains were unpaired.

Individual cDNA molecules each received unique molecular identifiers attached to them. Each CDR3 protein gets one entry after TCRdb re-called the 5' RACE reads with MiXCR. Altogether approximately 22,000 distinct CDR3 sequences are present, 4.5% being singletons, with the ten largest covering about a fifth. The V end was cut by 0 bases, the J end by 1 base, with 8 bases between. This CDR3 comprises 14 residues. CDR1 is SGHRS and CDR2 is YFSETQ in the germline V gene. Ten or more counts support this clonotype. The TCR originated in an adult who was a healthcare worker with PCR-confirmed SARS-CoV-2 infection or an uninfected control (not recorded which). Sequenced sample: whole blood. The genes are TRBV5-1 and TRBJ2-7; D remains ambiguous. The CDR3 reads CASSLEHRSYEQYF. The CDR3 nucleotides are TGCGCCAGCAGCTTGGAACACCGATCCTACGAGCAGTACTTC.